This TCR beta chain came from a study of beta chain features in type 1 diabetes. Study-wide results and limits: TCRB CDR3 length was moderately but significantly reduced in all four CD4+ subsets of Type 1 diabetes patients.

The V end lost 0 bases, the J end lost 5 bases, and 11 bases lay between the germline ends. CDR1 MNHEY and CDR2 SVGAGI come from the germline V gene. The CDR3 loop spans 15 amino acids. Every bit of the isolated RNA underwent reverse transcription, so sequencing read expressed TCRB transcripts. Generated by immunoSEQ multiplex PCR, the TCRdb table keeps only in-frame clones and is missing some. The repertoire holds tens of thousands of clones, with around 49% as singletons. Comment on this clone: The antigen remains unidentified.

This rearrangement joins TRBV6-5 to TRBJ1-5, with a weak D call TRBD1 (5 bases). The TCR was taken from a young man with type 1 diabetes. Sequencing input: central memory CD4+ T cells from blood. The CDR3 sequence is CASSYSIGGYQPQHF. As DNA, the CDR3 is TGTGCCAGCAGTTACTCGATTGGGGGGTATCAGCCCCAGCATTTT.